Listed below are T cell receptor beta chains from one sample, sequenced in a study of cytomegalovirus exposure and HLA in healthy donors. The repertoire was sequenced with immunoSEQ multiplex PCR; TCRdb's copy has only in-frame clones and lacks some. Here the sample spans 95,000 to 150,000 clones, roughly 80% being singletons. The sequencing sample was made of PBMCs. The receptor set was obtained from a man between 60 and 75 years old in good health and CMV-seropositive. The CDR3 runs from the conserved cysteine through the conserved F or W. The order of the fields is J gene, clone size, D gene, V gene, CDR3 protein, CDR3 DNA. D genes are given only for firm matches. Size is omitted from some rows. Given values are once, few, many or a class for expanded clones.

TRBJ1-2 . . TRBV6-1 CASTPEGRMYGYTF TGTGCCAGCACCCCTGAGGGAAGGATGTATGGCTACACCTTC
TRBJ1-6 . . TRBV7-9 CASSWEGVGSPLHF TGTGCCAGCAGCTGGGAAGGGGTTGGTTCACCCCTCCACTTT
TRBJ2-5 . TRBD1 TRBV5-6 CASSLFLTGQETQYF TGTGCCAGCAGCTTATTCCTGACAGGGCAAGAGACCCAGTACTTC
TRBJ1-1 . . TRBV7-3 CASRLLGEDTEAFF TGTGCCAGCAGGTTGTTGGGGGAGGACACTGAAGCTTTCTTT
TRBJ1-1 . . TRBV10-1 CASSVVVGAEAFF TGCGCCAGCAGTGTGGTAGTGGGCGCTGAAGCTTTCTTT
TRBJ1-5 few . TRBV11-2 CASSLERNQPQHF TGTGCCAGCAGCTTAGAGAGGAATCAGCCCCAGCATTTT
TRBJ1-1 . TRBD1 TRBV13 CASTKERQGGTEAFF TGTGCCAGCACCAAGGAGCGACAGGGGGGCACTGAAGCTTTCTTT
TRBJ2-3 . . TRBV30 CAWSTLRQLETDTQYF TGTGCCTGGAGTACCTTGAGGCAACTGGAGACAGATACGCAGTATTTT
TRBJ1-1 once . TRBV6-4 CASSDSLGNTEAFF TGTGCCAGCAGTGACTCGCTCGGGAACACTGAAGCTTTCTTT
TRBJ1-2 few TRBD1 TRBV30 CAWRAGTGGGYGYTF TGTGCCTGGAGGGCCGGGACAGGGGGCGGTTATGGCTACACCTTC
TRBJ1-3 . . TRBV6-5 CASRYRSGNTIYF TGTGCCAGCAGATATAGATCTGGAAACACCATATATTTT
TRBJ2-5 . TRBD2 TRBV9 CASSVAEGLAQETQYF TGTGCCAGCAGCGTAGCTGAGGGACTAGCCCAAGAGACCCAGTACTTC
TRBJ2-1 once TRBD2 TRBV5-1 CASSLPGLAINEQFF TGCGCCAGCAGCCTACCTGGACTAGCGATAAATGAGCAGTTCTTC
TRBJ1-3 . . TRBV7-3 CASSLSPQSPSGNTIYF TGTGCCAGCAGCTTATCCCCACAGAGTCCCTCTGGAAACACCATATATTTT
TRBJ2-5 . . TRBV27 CASSVGGEQETQYF TGTGCCAGCAGTGTAGGGGGGGAGCAAGAGACCCAGTACTTC
TRBJ1-6 . . TRBV5-5 CASSQGGKSSPLHF TGTGCCAGCAGCCAAGGGGGAAAGTCGTCACCCCTCCACTTT
TRBJ2-1 . . TRBV6-4 CASRVEPSSYNEQFF TGTGCCAGCAGAGTCGAGCCTTCCTCCTACAATGAGCAGTTCTTC
TRBJ1-5 . TRBD1 TRBV27 CASSQDRGYQPQHF TGTGCCAGCAGTCAGGACAGGGGTTATCAGCCCCAGCATTTT
TRBJ2-7 . TRBD1 TRBV2 CASSRQTGVYEQYF TGTGCCAGCAGTCGCCAGACAGGGGTATACGAGCAGTACTTC
TRBJ2-6 . TRBD1 TRBV5-4 CASSPRQGRSSGANVLTF TGTGCCAGCAGCCCCCGACAGGGTCGTAGCTCTGGGGCCAACGTCCTGACTTTC
TRBJ2-1 . TRBD2 TRBV5-4 CASSGRTGGFYNEQFF TGTGCCAGCAGCGGGCGGACGGGGGGATTCTACAATGAGCAGTTCTTC
TRBJ1-2 . TRBD1 TRBV2 CASSQGADYGYTF TGTGCCAGCAGCCAGGGGGCGGACTATGGCTACACCTTC
TRBJ1-6 . TRBD1 TRBV30 CAWSFSTGGNSPLHF TGTGCCTGGAGTTTCTCGACAGGGGGTAATTCACCCCTCCACTTT
TRBJ1-2 few . TRBV30 CAWSAGARGYTF TGTGCCTGGAGTGCAGGGGCTAGGGGCTACACCTTC
TRBJ1-3 . . TRBV7-3 CASSLGLGGNTIYF TGTGCCAGCAGCCTTGGACTAGGGGGAAACACCATATATTTT
TRBJ1-1 . . TRBV19 CASLGQINTEAFF TGTGCCAGTCTTGGACAGATCAACACTGAAGCTTTCTTT
TRBJ2-1 . . TRBV27 CASSPREGAWNEQFF TGTGCCAGCAGTCCCCGGGAGGGGGCATGGAATGAGCAGTTCTTC
TRBJ1-2 . . TRBV5-1 CASSLNRVYGYTF TGCGCCAGCAGCTTGAACAGGGTCTATGGCTACACCTTC
TRBJ2-7 . TRBD1 TRBV11-2 CASSQGQNEQYF TGTGCCAGCAGCCAGGGACAGAACGAGCAGTACTTC
TRBJ2-3 . TRBD2 TRBV10-2 CASSSGSVTDTQYF TGCGCCAGCTCTAGCGGGAGTGTCACAGATACGCAGTATTTT
TRBJ1-3 . TRBD1 TRBV6-5 CASSYSGQGAGNTIYF TGTGCCAGCAGTTACTCGGGGCAGGGGGCTGGAAACACCATATATTTT
TRBJ2-7 . TRBD2 TRBV5-4 CASSLGRGASVPYEQYF TGTGCCAGCAGCTTGGGGCGGGGGGCGAGCGTACCCTACGAGCAGTACTTC
TRBJ1-2 . TRBD1 TRBV7-3 CASSLPDRGRYGYTF TGTGCCAGCAGTCTTCCGGACAGGGGGCGTTATGGCTACACCTTC
TRBJ2-5 . TRBD1 TRBV2 CASSAEGARGETQYF TGTGCCAGCAGCGCAGAGGGGGCTAGGGGAGAGACCCAGTACTTC
TRBJ1-1 . . TRBV19 CASSIGGGETEAFF TGTGCCAGTAGTATAGGGGGAGGGGAAACTGAAGCTTTCTTT
TRBJ1-2 few . TRBV28 CASSLRDYGYTF TGTGCCAGCAGTTTAAGAGACTATGGCTACACCTTC
TRBJ1-1 . TRBD1 TRBV11-2 CASSLATTGGGTEAFF TGTGCCAGCAGCTTAGCGACTACAGGGGGTGGGACTGAAGCTTTCTTT
TRBJ2-7 . TRBD1 TRBV6-1 CASSRTGQGSYEQYF TGTGCCAGCAGTCGAACGGGACAGGGCTCCTACGAGCAGTACTTC
TRBJ1-5 . TRBD1 TRBV19 CASGRDRDSNQPQHF TGTGCCAGTGGCAGGGACAGGGATAGCAATCAGCCCCAGCATTTT
TRBJ1-1 few TRBD1 TRBV5-6 CASSLGQGARPAEAFF TGTGCCAGCAGCTTGGGACAGGGGGCGCGACCGGCTGAAGCTTTCTTT
TRBJ1-2 few . TRBV9 CASSGGGRDGYTF TGTGCCAGCAGCGGGGGGGGAAGAGATGGCTACACCTTC
TRBJ1-2 . TRBD1 TRBV7-3 CASSRTGGSNYGYTF TGTGCCAGCAGCCGGACAGGGGGATCTAACTATGGCTACACCTTC
TRBJ2-1 . TRBD2 TRBV6-6 CASSYSRLAGEQQFF TGTGCCAGCAGTTACTCGAGGCTAGCGGGGGAGCAGCAGTTCTTC
TRBJ2-1 . . TRBV7-2 CASAYHRGNEQFF TGTGCCAGCGCGTACCATAGGGGTAATGAGCAGTTCTTC
TRBJ1-5 . . TRBV19 CASSIGGWDQPQHF TGTGCCAGTAGTATCGGGGGTTGGGATCAGCCCCAGCATTTT
TRBJ2-7 . TRBD1 TRBV18 CASSPPPTGDEQYF TGTGCCAGCTCACCACCGCCTACAGGGGACGAGCAGTACTTC
TRBJ2-2 . TRBD2 TRBV9 CASSRRTSLRSGELFF TGTGCCAGCAGCCGCCGGACTAGCCTCAGGAGCGGGGAGCTGTTTTTT
TRBJ1-5 . . TRBV4-2 CASSLRPGGYQPQHF TGTGCCAGCAGCCTGCGACCGGGGGGTTATCAGCCCCAGCATTTT
TRBJ1-5 . . TRBV10-3 CAISESEATPNQPQHF TGTGCCATCAGTGAGTCCGAGGCCACCCCCAATCAGCCCCAGCATTTT
TRBJ2-4 . . TRBV5-6 CASSLVGSTFQYF TGTGCCAGCAGTCTCGTGGGGAGTACTTTTCAGTACTTC
TRBJ2-2 . . TRBV14 CASSQQRAGELFF TGTGCCAGCAGCCAACAGAGGGCCGGGGAGCTGTTTTTT
TRBJ1-1 . . TRBV6-5 CASSYGAAFMNTEAFF TGTGCCAGCAGTTACGGGGCAGCTTTCATGAACACTGAAGCTTTCTTT
TRBJ1-6 once TRBD1 TRBV6-5 CASSSWTGGDSPLHF TGTGCCAGCAGTTCCTGGACAGGGGGCGATTCACCCCTCCACTTT
TRBJ1-1 . . TRBV6-1 CASSDAVNTEAFF TGTGCCAGCAGTGACGCGGTGAACACTGAAGCTTTCTTT